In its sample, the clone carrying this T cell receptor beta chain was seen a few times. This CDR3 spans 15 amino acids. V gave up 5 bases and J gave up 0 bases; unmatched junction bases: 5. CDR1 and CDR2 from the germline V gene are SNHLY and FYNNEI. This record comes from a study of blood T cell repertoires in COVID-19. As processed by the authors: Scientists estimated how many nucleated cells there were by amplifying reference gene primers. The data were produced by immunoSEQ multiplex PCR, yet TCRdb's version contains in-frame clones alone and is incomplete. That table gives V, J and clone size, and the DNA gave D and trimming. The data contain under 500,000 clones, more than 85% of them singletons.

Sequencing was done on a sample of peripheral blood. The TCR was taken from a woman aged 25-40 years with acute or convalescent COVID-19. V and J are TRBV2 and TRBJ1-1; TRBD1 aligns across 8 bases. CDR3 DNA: TGTGCCAGCAGTCTAAACAGGGGGATGAACACTGAAGCTTTCTTT. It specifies CASSLNRGMNTEAFF.